This T cell receptor (beta chain) came from a study of T cell responses to AZD1222 COVID-19 vaccine. Study-wide findings and caveats: In the spike-specific TCR repertoire, nearly half reportedly target unmutated variant regions. Donors skewed white British and female; clonal diversity was possibly underestimated.

In the case of this clone: What it recognizes is unknown.

The junction had 12 bases not matched to a gene; V was cut back by 1 base and J by 7 bases. The V gene's germline CDR1 is LGHNA and CDR2 YSLEER. This CDR3 comprises 17 residues. Sequencing was performed with immunoSEQ multiplex PCR; in TCRdb, only in-frame clones are kept and a portion is missing. The sample yields approximately 190,000 clones, around 87% seen once. The rearrangement uses TRBV4-3 and TRBJ1-4; TRBD1 matches at 7 bases. This material consisted of peripheral blood, taken on day 0 of MenACWY control vaccination. This clonotype originated in an adult in good health. The CDR3 sequence: CASSQGYPRQGGEKLFF. Written as DNA, the CDR3 is TGCGCCAGCAGCCAAGGATACCCTCGACAGGGAGGTGAAAAACTGTTTTTT.